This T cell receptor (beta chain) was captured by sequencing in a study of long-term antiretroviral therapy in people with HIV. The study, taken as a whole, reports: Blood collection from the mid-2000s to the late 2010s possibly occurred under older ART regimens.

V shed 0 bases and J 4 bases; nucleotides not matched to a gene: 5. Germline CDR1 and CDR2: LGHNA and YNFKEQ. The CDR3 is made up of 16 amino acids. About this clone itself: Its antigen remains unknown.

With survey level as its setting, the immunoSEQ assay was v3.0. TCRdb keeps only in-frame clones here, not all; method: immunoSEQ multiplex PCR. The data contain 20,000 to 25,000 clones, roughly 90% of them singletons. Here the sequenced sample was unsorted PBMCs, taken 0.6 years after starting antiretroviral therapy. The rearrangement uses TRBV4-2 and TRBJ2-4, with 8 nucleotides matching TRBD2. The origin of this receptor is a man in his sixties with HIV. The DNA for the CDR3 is TGTGCCAGCAGCCAAGATCGGGAGCGGGGGAAAAACATTCAGTACTTC. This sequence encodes CASSQDRERGKNIQYF.